The TCR beta chain under discussion was sequenced for a study of shared clonotypes between healthy human individuals. Study outcomes and limitations: Larger estimated richness was generally seen in naive subsets than in memory subsets.

Looked up from germline, CDR1 is PRHDT and CDR2 is FYEKMQ (reference sequence). Losses at the gene ends were 2 bases for V and 4 bases for J; bases not matched to a gene: 3. The CDR3 is 14 residues long. The repertoire was sequenced with immunoSEQ multiplex PCR; TCRdb's copy has only in-frame clones and lacks some. The sample gives millions of clones, roughly 94% of which show up once; roughly 0.13% is in the top ten. As to this clone: Its antigen is not identified.

The specimen sequenced was naive CD4+ T cells sorted from blood. Subset specified: CD45RA+ positively selected. This chain connects TRBV13 to TRBJ2-5; 8 bases map to TRBD1. The origin of this receptor is a man younger than 35 in good health. CDR3 amino acids: CASSLKQGGETQYF. The CDR3 bases are TGTGCCAGCAGCTTAAAACAGGGGGGAGAGACCCAGTACTTC. The entire variable domain, with the rest obtained from reference TRBV13 and TRBJ2-5, is as follows: AAGVIQSPRHLIKEKRETATLKCYPIPRHDTVYWYQQGPGQDPQFLISFYEKMQSDKGSIPDRFSAQQFSDYHSELNMSSLELGDSALYFCASSLKQGGETQYFGPGTRLLVL.